One sample yielded the 27 T cell receptor beta chains listed below, sequenced in a study of CD8 T cells in Susac syndrome (dated by TCRdb to about 2019). Library method: the immunoSEQ multiplex PCR assay. RNA was extracted using the RNeasy kit, and roughly 0.5 to 1 microgram was reverse transcribed with random hexamers. TCRdb reworked the public reads: Q25 trimming with fastp, MiXCR clone assembly, productive beta chains retained. Every CDR3 protein is listed once, alongside the most common genes and DNA of its rows. The sample table lists about 150,000 distinct CDR3 sequences, around 95% of them with a count of one. Less than 0.085% of the sample comes from the top ten. Sequenced input: CD4+ T cells from PBMCs. These receptors came from a human donor with Susac syndrome.

V is TRBV20-1 and J is TRBJ1-3, with D hard to call. This CDR3 region has 12 residues. V was clipped by 0 bases and J by 7 bases, with 7 bases between them. The germline V gene has CDR1 DFQATT and CDR2 SNEGSKA (reference sequence). The CDR3 bases are TGCAGTGCTAGAGATGGCGGGAACACCATATATTTT. Translating gives CSARDGGNTIYF.

The chain couples TRBV20-1 to TRBJ2-7; 11 positions match TRBD2. J lost 6 bases, V lost 7 bases, and 8 bases had no gene match. This CDR3 contains 13 residues. The germline V gene has CDR1 DFQATT and CDR2 SNEGSKA (reference sequence). CDR3 sequence reads: CSVTWLAGGEQYF. The CDR3 DNA follows: TGCAGTGTCACGTGGCTAGCGGGAGGCGAGCAGTACTTC.

The rearrangement links TRBV2 to TRBJ2-6; 8 bases match TRBD1. After removal of 5 bases from V and 2 bases from J, the junction contained 8 bases not matched to a gene. Germline V gives CDR1 SNHLY, CDR2 FYNNEI. The CDR3 loop spans 17 amino acids. The CDR3 DNA sequence: TGTGCCAGCAGTTTGCTTCGGACAGGGACTGGGGCCAACGTCCTGACTTTC. Protein: CASSLLRTGTGANVLTF.

V is TRBV6-6 and J is TRBJ1-4; D gene ambiguous. The CDR3 sequence is 12 residues long. Germline lookup yields CDR1 MNHNY and CDR2 SVGAGI (reference sequence). Between the trimmed V and J ends, which lost 10 bases and 2 bases, there was a span of 8 bases. Here the CDR3 DNA reads TGTGCCACCAGGAACACTAATGAAAAACTGTTTTTT. This gives the protein CATRNTNEKLFF.

The V and J genes are TRBV27 and TRBJ2-7; no firm D call. The CDR3 is 11 amino acids. In germline, CDR1 is MNHEY, CDR2 SMNVEV (reference sequence). V lost 10 bases to trimming and J lost 5 bases, with 12 bases between them. DNA of the CDR3: TGTGCCACCGGTTGGAGCGACGAGCAGTACTTC. Its translation is CATGWSDEQYF.

V and J are TRBV6-5 and TRBJ1-1; 7 nucleotides match TRBD1. This CDR3 spans 13 amino acids. The V and J ends lost 7 bases and 1 base, in that order; junction bases with no gene match: 3. Germline-derived CDR1 and CDR2 are MNHEY and SVGAGI. The CDR3 loop reads CASKGARNTEAFF. The CDR3 DNA reads as TGTGCCAGCAAGGGGGCAAGGAACACTGAAGCTTTCTTT.

The chain combines TRBV9 with TRBJ2-2, with D unclear. There are 15 residues in the CDR3. The germline V gene encodes CDR1 SGDLS and CDR2 YYNGEE. V was trimmed by 4 bases and J by 1 base, leaving 11 bases between them. For the CDR3, the DNA is TGTGCCAGCAGCCTATGGACGGGGAACACCGGGGAGCTGTTTTTT. Its translation is CASSLWTGNTGELFF. The entire variable domain, with the rest obtained from reference TRBV9 and TRBJ2-2, is as follows: DSGVTQTPKHLITATGQRVTLRCSPRSGDLSVYWYQQSLDQGLQFLIQYYNGEERAKGNILERFSAQQFPDLHSELNLSSLELGDSALYFCASSLWTGNTGELFFGEGSRLTVL.

A note on this clonotype: One junction end disagrees with the germline gene, perhaps due to a read error. The chain joins TRBV20-1 to TRBJ2-2; 9 positions agree with TRBD2. Germline V lookup: CDR1 DFQATT, CDR2 SNEGSKA (reference sequence). The CDR3 length is 16 residues. CDR3 nucleotides: TGCAGTGCCAGAGGACTAGCGCCCACAAACACCGGGGAGCTGTTTTTT. This encodes CSARGLAPTNTGELFF.

The chain joins TRBV28 to TRBJ2-7; 10 nucleotides align to TRBD1. Trimming took 4 bases from V and 1 from J; bases not matched to a gene: 4. Germline V gives CDR1 MDHEN, CDR2 SYDVKM. The CDR3 is 15 amino acids. CDR3 amino acids: CASSSGQGPSYEQYF. The CDR3 coding sequence is TGTGCCAGCAGTTCGGGACAGGGGCCGTCCTACGAGCAGTACTTC.

This clonotype showed up just once. This rearrangement joins TRBV20-1 to TRBJ1-1; no firm D call. The ends were cut back, 3 bases at V and 0 bases at J, with 8 bases in the middle. CDR1 is DFQATT and CDR2 is SNEGSKA in the germline V gene (reference sequence). The CDR3 has 13 residues. CDR3 residues: CSAREDMNTEAFF. In DNA form, the CDR3 reads TGCAGTGCTAGGGAGGATATGAACACTGAAGCTTTCTTT.

This chain connects TRBV12-3 or TRBV12-4 to TRBJ1-1; D possibly corresponds to TRBD1 (5 bases). The CDR3 has 13 amino acids. Trimming removed 3 bases from V and 4 bases from J, with 9 bases in between. Here the CDR3 reads CASSLGPATEAFF. The CDR3 DNA follows: TGTGCCAGCAGTTTGGGGCCCGCCACTGAAGCTTTCTTT.

The gene calls are TRBV5-1 and TRBJ1-2; D may be TRBD1 (5 bases). The germline V gene encodes CDR1 SGHRS and CDR2 YFSETQ. The V and J ends lost 6 bases and 0 bases respectively, with 18 bases between them. The CDR3 has 16 amino acids. The CDR3 protein is CASTLQGVPPNYGYTF. The CDR3 coding sequence is TGCGCCAGCACTCTCCAGGGCGTACCTCCTAACTATGGCTACACCTTC. Looking up the rest from reference TRBV5-1 and TRBJ1-2 gives the full variable domain: KAGVTQTPRYLIKTRGQQVTLSCSPISGHRSVSWYQQTPGQGLQFLFEYFSETQRNKGNFPGRFSGRQFSNSRSEMNVSTLELGDSALYLCASTLQGVPPNYGYTFGSGTRLTVV.

This sequence joins TRBV6-6 and TRBJ2-7; 7 bases match TRBD1. Germline V gene data show CDR1 as MNHNY and CDR2 as SVGAGI (reference sequence). V was pared by 2 bases and J by 5 bases, with 3 bases of the junction left unmatched. The CDR3 runs 13 residues. The CDR3 DNA follows: TGTGCCAGCAGTTACCCTGACAGGGACGAGCAGTACTTC. This sequence encodes CASSYPDRDEQYF.

The V gene is TRBV7-2, the J gene TRBJ2-2; D assignment may be TRBD1 or TRBD2 (5 bases each). Trimming took 4 bases from V and 3 from J, leaving 12 bases between them. The CDR3 has 15 residues. The germline CDR1 and CDR2 sequences are SGHTA and FQGNSA. The CDR3 DNA sequence: TGTGCCAGCAGCTCAATCCCGGGACACACCGGGGAGCTGTTTTTT. This gives the protein CASSSIPGHTGELFF.

This chain connects TRBV5-1 to TRBJ1-1; D not resolved. Germline V lookup: CDR1 SGHRS, CDR2 YFSETQ. The CDR3 spans 14 residues. Deletions cut 6 bases from V and 7 bases from J, with 19 bases between. The CDR3 DNA reads TGCGCCAGCAACACCGGGCCCCCCTCCGATGAAGCTTTCTTT. This sequence encodes CASNTGPPSDEAFF.

J is TRBJ2-5 and V is TRBV18; D not resolved. Trimming pared 2 bases from V and 7 bases from J, leaving 14 bases between. The CDR3 is made up of 14 amino acids. The V gene's germline CDR1 is KGHSH and CDR2 LQKENI. As DNA, the CDR3 is TGTGCCAGCTCACCAGGCCCGGAGTTTGGGACCCAGTACTTC. It is translated as CASSPGPEFGTQYF.

CDR3: CATSRDGLGDTEAFF. The CDR3 DNA follows: TGTGCCACCAGCAGAGATGGGCTGGGGGACACTGAAGCTTTCTTT. The chain links TRBV15 to TRBJ1-1; the D gene is possibly TRBD1 (5 bases). Trimming removed 0 bases from V and 3 bases from J, with 11 bases in between. Germline CDR1 is LNHNV and CDR2 is YYDKDF (reference sequence). CDR3 length: 15 amino acids.

J is TRBJ2-1 and V is TRBV7-9; 9 nucleotides line up with TRBD2. Trimming removed 8 bases from V and 5 bases from J; junction bases left unmatched: 10. The CDR3 is 15 residues long. Germline V CDR1 and CDR2: SEHNR, FQNEAQ (reference sequence). CDR3 protein: CASEEGLALHNEQFF. CDR3 sequence (DNA): TGTGCCAGCGAGGAGGGACTAGCTCTCCACAATGAGCAGTTCTTC.

V gene TRBV20-1 combines with J gene TRBJ2-1; no firm D call. The germline CDR1 and CDR2 sequences are DFQATT and SNEGSKA (reference sequence). The ends were cut back, 8 bases at V and 5 bases at J, with 13 bases in the middle. The CDR3 is made up of 12 amino acids. As DNA, the CDR3 is TGCAGTCCTGATGGCGCGAACAATGAGCAGTTCTTC. This translates into CSPDGANNEQFF.

V and J are TRBV21-1 and TRBJ2-7; the tabulated D call, TRBD1, remains unverified against the DNA. TRBV21-1 is noted as a pseudogene. The length of the CDR3 is 18 residues. Here the CDR3 reads CASSKRKTVRYSSYEQYF. CDR3 coding DNA: TGTGCCAGCAGCAAAAGGAAGACTGTCAGGTATTCATCCTACGAGCAGTACTTC.

This chain joins TRBV20-1 and TRBJ2-2; D perhaps matches TRBD2 (6 bases). There are 15 residues in the CDR3. V gave up 5 bases and J gave up 0 bases, with 13 bases separating them. CDR1 and CDR2 from the germline V gene are DFQATT and SNEGSKA (reference sequence). In nucleotides, the CDR3 is TGCAGTGCTCGGGCGGGGCACGCGAACACCGGGGAGCTGTTTTTT. Encoded protein: CSARAGHANTGELFF.

The V gene is TRBV18, the J gene TRBJ1-1; D is unresolved. V lost 3 bases, J lost 2 bases, and 10 bases lay in between. Germline V gene lookup returns CDR1 KGHSH and CDR2 LQKENI. The CDR3 spans 14 residues. The CDR3 protein is CASSPEGANTEAFF. CDR3 nucleotides: TGTGCCAGCTCACCGGAGGGCGCAAACACTGAAGCTTTCTTT.

The rearrangement joins TRBV7-2 to TRBJ2-3; no clear D gene. V lost 1 base, J lost 9 bases, and 11 bases lay in between. The CDR3 contains 13 residues. Germline CDR1 SGHTA, CDR2 FQGNSA. The CDR3 region is CASSLGLEGTQYF. In DNA form, the CDR3 reads TGTGCCAGCAGCTTAGGTCTAGAAGGGACGCAGTATTTT.

The rearrangement links TRBV20-1 to TRBJ2-3; D uncertain. Germline CDR1 is DFQATT and CDR2 is SNEGSKA (reference sequence). The CDR3 covers 14 residues. The CDR3 DNA is TGCACCGCGGAAGGGCCCACACGGGCAGATACGCAGTATTTT. Its translation: CTAEGPTRADTQYF.

The gene calls are TRBV20-1 and TRBJ2-1, with D maybe TRBD2 (6 bases). The CDR3 runs 16 residues. Per germline, CDR1 DFQATT and CDR2 SNEGSKA (reference sequence). V was shortened by 0 bases and J by 5 bases, with 17 bases between the two germline ends. CDR3 sequence (DNA): TGCAGTGCTAGAGACCCCAGATTAGCGGTTAACAATGAGCAGTTCTTC. It translates to CSARDPRLAVNNEQFF.

The chain carries TRBV14 and TRBJ1-2; D ambiguous. Trimming removed 4 bases at V and 1 base at J, with 13 bases between. Germline V CDR1 and CDR2: SGHDN, FVKESK. There are 15 residues in the CDR3. In DNA form, the CDR3 reads TGTGCCAGCAGCCCCGTCGAGGGCCTTAACTATGGCTACACCTTC. Its protein is CASSPVEGLNYGYTF.

The chain uses TRBV4-2 and TRBJ2-3, with a weak D call TRBD1 (5 bases). This CDR3 is built from 15 residues. Germline V gene sequence: CDR1 LGHNA, CDR2 YNFKEQ. The germline V and J ends were trimmed by 6 bases and 4 bases, with 17 bases remaining between them. The CDR3 reads CASSPQVVGPDTQYF. CDR3 bases: TGTGCCAGCAGTCCTCAGGTAGTGGGGCCAGATACGCAGTATTTT.